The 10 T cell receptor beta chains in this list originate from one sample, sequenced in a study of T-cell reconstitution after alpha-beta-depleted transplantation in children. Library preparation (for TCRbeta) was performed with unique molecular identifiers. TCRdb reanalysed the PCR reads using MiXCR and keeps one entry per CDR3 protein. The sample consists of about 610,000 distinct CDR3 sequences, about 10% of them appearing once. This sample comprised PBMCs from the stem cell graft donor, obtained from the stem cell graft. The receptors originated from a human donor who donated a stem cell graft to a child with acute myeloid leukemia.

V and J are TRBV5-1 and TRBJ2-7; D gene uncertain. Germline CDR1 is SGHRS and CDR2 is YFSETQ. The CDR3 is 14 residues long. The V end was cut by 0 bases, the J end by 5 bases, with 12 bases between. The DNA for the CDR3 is TGCGCCAGCAGCTTGGTTTCGACTGGAGACGAGCAGTACTTC. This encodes CASSLVSTGDEQYF.

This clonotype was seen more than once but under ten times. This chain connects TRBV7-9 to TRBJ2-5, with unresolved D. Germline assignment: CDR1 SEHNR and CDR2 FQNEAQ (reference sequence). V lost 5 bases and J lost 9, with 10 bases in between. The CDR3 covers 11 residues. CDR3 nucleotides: TGTGCCAGCAGCGTCGCCGAGCCCCAGTACTTC. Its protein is CASSVAEPQYF.

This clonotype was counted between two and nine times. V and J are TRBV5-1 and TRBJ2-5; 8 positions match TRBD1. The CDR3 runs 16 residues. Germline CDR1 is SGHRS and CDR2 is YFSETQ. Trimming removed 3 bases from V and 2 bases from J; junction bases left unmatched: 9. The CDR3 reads CASSSAGQVQQETQYF. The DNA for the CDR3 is TGCGCCAGCAGCTCCGCGGGACAGGTCCAGCAAGAGACCCAGTACTTC.

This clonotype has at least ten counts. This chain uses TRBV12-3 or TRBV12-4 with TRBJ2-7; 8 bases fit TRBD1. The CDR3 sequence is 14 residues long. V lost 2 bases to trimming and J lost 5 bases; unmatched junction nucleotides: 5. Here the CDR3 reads CASSLRQGANEQYF. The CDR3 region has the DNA TGTGCCAGCAGTTTACGGCAGGGGGCGAACGAGCAGTACTTC.

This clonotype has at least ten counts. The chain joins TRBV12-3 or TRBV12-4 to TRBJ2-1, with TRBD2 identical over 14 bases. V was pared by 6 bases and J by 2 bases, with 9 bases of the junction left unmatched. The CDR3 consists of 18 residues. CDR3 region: CASRTGTSGSIPYNEQFF. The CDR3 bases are TGTGCCAGCAGAACCGGGACTAGCGGGAGTATCCCCTACAATGAGCAGTTCTTC.

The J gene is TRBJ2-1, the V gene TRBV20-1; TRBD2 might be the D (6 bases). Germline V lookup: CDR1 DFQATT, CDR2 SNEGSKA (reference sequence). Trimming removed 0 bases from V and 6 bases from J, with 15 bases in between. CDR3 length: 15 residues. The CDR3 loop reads CSARDSGTLLNEQFF. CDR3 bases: TGCAGTGCTAGAGATTCCGGGACTCTACTCAATGAGCAGTTCTTC.

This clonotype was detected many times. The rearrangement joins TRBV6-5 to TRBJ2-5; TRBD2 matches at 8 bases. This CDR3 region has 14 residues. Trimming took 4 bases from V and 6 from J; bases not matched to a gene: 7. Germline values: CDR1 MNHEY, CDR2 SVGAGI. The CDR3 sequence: CASSSPGRAQTQYF. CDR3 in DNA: TGTGCCAGCAGTTCCCCCGGGAGGGCCCAGACCCAGTACTTC.

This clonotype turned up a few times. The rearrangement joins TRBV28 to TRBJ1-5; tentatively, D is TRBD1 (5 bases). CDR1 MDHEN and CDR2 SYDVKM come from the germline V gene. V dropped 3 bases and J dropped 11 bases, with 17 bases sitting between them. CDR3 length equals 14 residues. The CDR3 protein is CASSFGAAGGSQHF. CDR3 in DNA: TGTGCCAGCAGTTTTGGGGCGGCTGGGGGGTCCCAGCATTTT.

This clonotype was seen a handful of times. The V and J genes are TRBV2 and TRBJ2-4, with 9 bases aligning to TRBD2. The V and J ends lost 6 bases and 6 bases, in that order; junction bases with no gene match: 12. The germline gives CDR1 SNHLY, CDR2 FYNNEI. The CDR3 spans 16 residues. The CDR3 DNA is TGTGCCAGCAGCGGAAAAACTCTAGCGGGACTAAACATTCAGTACTTC. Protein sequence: CASSGKTLAGLNIQYF.

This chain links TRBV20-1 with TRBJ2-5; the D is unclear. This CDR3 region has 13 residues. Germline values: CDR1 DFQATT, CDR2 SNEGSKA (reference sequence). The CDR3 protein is CSAPGGSQETQYF. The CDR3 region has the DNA TGCAGCGCCCCGGGTGGCTCACAAGAGACCCAGTACTTC.